This passage covers 31 T cell receptor beta chains from one sample sequenced in a study of blood T cells in healthy people across ages. It was with a sample-barcoded 5' primer and a J-beta primer mix that a second PCR of roughly 6 to 12 cycles was run. TCRdb re-called the 5' RACE reads through MiXCR, storing one row per CDR3 protein. The data show roughly 1.5 million distinct CDR3 sequences, with about 42% seen just once and just over 4% held by the top ten. Sequencing was done on a sample of blood. The receptors derive from a woman under 30 in good health.

V gene TRBV4-2 combines with J gene TRBJ2-4; a weak D match, TRBD1 (6 bases). The J call may be mistaken, given a closer DNA end match to TRBJ2-7. The CDR3 length is 15 residues. The V gene's germline CDR1 is LGHNA and CDR2 YNFKEQ. The CDR3 nucleotides read TGTGCCAGCAGCTTAGGGGGACCAGGTTTGGACGAGCAGTACTTC. Translating it yields CASSLGGPGLDEQYF.

V usage is TRBV6-6 and J usage is TRBJ2-7; the D is unclear. Germline V gene data show CDR1 as MNHNY and CDR2 as SVGAGI (reference sequence). This CDR3 contains 15 residues. With 7 bases removed from V and 3 bases from J, the gap between germline ends came to 19 bases. The CDR3 sequence: CASTPRTGSGYEQYF. The CDR3 region has the DNA TGTGCCAGCACTCCTAGAACTGGTTCGGGCTACGAGCAGTACTTC.

The chain couples TRBV12-3 or TRBV12-4 to TRBJ2-1, with TRBD2 matching 10 bases. With V trimmed by 1 base and J by 5 bases, 5 bases remained unmatched. This CDR3 spans 16 amino acids. The CDR3 sequence is CASSLDGTSADNEQFF. As DNA, the CDR3 is TGTGCCAGCAGTTTAGACGGGACTAGCGCGGACAATGAGCAGTTCTTC.

The J gene is TRBJ2-3, the V gene TRBV3-1, with 10 bases identical to TRBD1. This CDR3 comprises 18 residues. Per the germline V gene, CDR1 is LGHDT and CDR2 is YNNKEL (reference sequence). V shed 1 base, J shed 4 bases, and the junction held 11 bases outside the gene matches. CDR3 amino acids: CASSQAGDRGSYADTQYF. The CDR3 DNA reads TGTGCCAGCAGCCAAGCTGGGGACAGGGGTAGTTATGCAGATACGCAGTATTTT.

The chain combines TRBV2 with TRBJ1-5; D is unclear. Per the germline V gene, CDR1 is SNHLY and CDR2 is FYNNEI. The CDR3 consists of 14 residues. The ends were cut back, 3 bases at V and 9 bases at J, with 15 bases in the middle. Here the CDR3 reads CASSEVSISVPQHF. The CDR3 DNA reads as TGTGCCAGCAGTGAGGTCAGTATCTCCGTGCCCCAGCATTTT. Full variable domain (missing parts from reference TRBV2 and TRBJ1-5): EPEVTQTPSHQVTQMGQEVILRCVPISNHLYFYWYRQILGQKVEFLVSFYNNEISEKSEIFDDQFSVERPDGSNFTLKIRSTKLEDSAMYFCASSEVSISVPQHFGDGTRLSIL.

CDR3 in DNA: TGTGCTAGTGGTTTGCGGGACAGGGAGGGCGGCACTGAAGCTTTCTTT. Its protein is CASGLRDREGGTEAFF. The genes are TRBV12-5 and TRBJ1-1; 9 positions match TRBD1. The CDR3 loop spans 16 amino acids. Germline CDR1 is LGHNT and CDR2 is FRNRAP. V shed 2 bases, J shed 4 bases, and the junction held 8 bases outside the gene matches.

The rearrangement joins TRBV3-1 to TRBJ2-4; 8 bases map to TRBD2. Gene TRBJ2-7 matches the end of the DNA better, so the J call may be wrong. Germline CDR1 reads LGHDT; CDR2 reads YNNKEL (reference sequence). CDR3 length equals 14 residues. CDR3 region: CASSHGTSGHEQYF. The CDR3 DNA follows: TGTGCCAGCAGCCATGGGACTAGTGGTCACGAGCAGTACTTC.

The J gene is TRBJ2-2, the V gene TRBV11-2; TRBD1 matches 9 bases. After removal of 4 bases from V and 4 bases from J, the junction contained 10 bases not matched to a gene. This CDR3 is 17 amino acids long. Germline values: CDR1 SGHAT, CDR2 FQNNGV. Here the CDR3 reads CASSWGTGLTSTGELFF. CDR3 DNA: TGTGCCAGCAGCTGGGGGACAGGGTTAACGAGCACCGGGGAGCTGTTTTTT. Combining the CDR3 with reference TRBV11-2 and TRBJ2-2 gives the whole variable domain EAGVAQSPRYKIIEKRQSVAFWCNPISGHATLYWYQQILGQGPKLLIQFQNNGVVDDSQLPKDRFSAERLKGVDSTLKIQPAKLEDSAVYLCASSWGTGLTSTGELFFGEGSRLTVL.

The chain combines TRBV4-3 with TRBJ2-2; TRBD1 agrees at 9 bases. Germline V gene lookup returns CDR1 LGHNA and CDR2 YSLEER. V was clipped by 3 bases and J by 3 bases; unmatched bases: 5. This CDR3 comprises 16 residues. This chain's CDR3 is CASSHGQGSYTGELFF. The CDR3 DNA is TGCGCCAGCAGCCACGGACAGGGGTCGTACACCGGGGAGCTGTTTTTT.

The rearrangement uses TRBV7-2 and TRBJ1-5; a weak D match, TRBD1 (6 bases). The CDR3 runs 17 residues. Trimming pared 5 bases from V and 0 bases from J, leaving 17 bases between. The germline CDR1 and CDR2 sequences are SGHTA and FQGNSA. The CDR3 DNA sequence: TGTGCCAGCAGCACCCACCCACAGGGTTATAGCAATCAGCCCCAGCATTTT. Translation gives CASSTHPQGYSNQPQHF.

V is TRBV27 and J is TRBJ2-1, with 9 nucleotides matching TRBD2. With 0 bases clipped from V and 4 bases from J, the junction kept 10 bases outside the gene matches. The CDR3 loop spans 18 amino acids. CDR1 MNHEY and CDR2 SMNVEV come from the germline V gene (reference sequence). The CDR3 coding sequence is TGTGCCAGCAGTTTATCTCTAGCGGGAATAGGTGGATACAATGAGCAGTTCTTC. Encoded protein: CASSLSLAGIGGYNEQFF.

This clonotype occurred once. The junction departs from the called germline gene at one end, perhaps through a read error. The chain is built from TRBV20-1 and TRBJ1-6; D uncertain. The germline V gene has CDR1 DFQATT and CDR2 SNEGSKA (reference sequence). The CDR3 contains 16 residues. Here the CDR3 DNA reads TGCAGTGCTAGCGATCGGAGTCGCCCCTATAATTCACCCCCCCACTTT. Its translation: CSASDRSRPYNSPPHF.

This clonotype showed up many times. This chain uses TRBV2 with TRBJ2-7; 11 bases line up with TRBD2. The J segment lost 2 bases and the V segment lost 6 bases, leaving 0 bases of the junction unmatched. Germline loops: CDR1 SNHLY, CDR2 FYNNEI. The CDR3 runs 13 residues. CDR3 amino acids: CASRLAGAYEQYF. The CDR3 region has the DNA TGTGCCAGCAGACTAGCGGGAGCCTACGAGCAGTACTTC.

The chain's CDR3 is CASSLRQLNEKLFF. CDR3 bases: TGTGCCAGCAGCTTGAGACAGCTTAATGAAAAACTGTTTTTT. The genes are TRBV7-2 and TRBJ1-4; D possibly corresponds to TRBD1 (5 bases). Germline CDR1 is SGHTA and CDR2 is FQGNSA. This CDR3 contains 14 residues. Trimming cost V 3 bases and J 4 bases, with 9 bases left between them.

This sequence joins TRBV29-1 and TRBJ1-4; unclear D gene. The CDR3 sequence is 13 residues long. Trimming took 8 bases from V and 0 from J, leaving 10 bases between them. Germline CDR1 reads SQVTM; CDR2 reads ANQGSEA. CDR3 sequence reads: CSTRRTTNEKLFF. As DNA, the CDR3 is TGCAGCACCAGGAGGACAACTAATGAAAAACTGTTTTTT.

The chain employs TRBV20-1 and TRBJ2-7; 11 bases fit TRBD1. The germline gives CDR1 DFQATT, CDR2 SNEGSKA (reference sequence). The CDR3 loop spans 18 amino acids. Trimming cost V 4 bases and J 2 bases; bases outside gene matches: 16. The DNA of the CDR3 is TGCAGTGCTACGGGGTCGGGACAGGGGGTGTCCTCCCCCTACGAGCAGTACTTC. Translating it yields CSATGSGQGVSSPYEQYF.

CDR3 protein: CAISDRAGNTIYF. CDR3 sequence (DNA): TGTGCCATCAGTGACAGGGCTGGAAACACCATATATTTT. The rearrangement links TRBV10-3 to TRBJ1-3, with D possibly matching TRBD1 (5 bases). Trimming took off 3 bases at V and 2 bases at J, with 5 bases between the two ends. This CDR3 comprises 13 residues. CDR1 is ENHRY, CDR2 SYGVKD, per germline.

This chain joins TRBV4-1 and TRBJ2-5; the D is unclear. Germline lookup yields CDR1 MGHRA and CDR2 YSYEKL. CDR3 length: 14 amino acids. V lost 0 bases, J lost 11 bases, and 16 bases lay in between. CDR3 nucleotides: TGCGCCAGCAGCCAAGATCGAGTAGGGAATGAGCAGTACTTC. Translated: CASSQDRVGNEQYF.

Details on this clonotype: At one of its ends the junction is not consistent with the germline gene, which may arise from a read error. The chain recombines TRBV11-2 with TRBJ2-3, with 7 bases aligning to TRBD2. In germline, CDR1 is SGHAT, CDR2 FQNNGV. This CDR3 region has 16 residues. The CDR3 DNA reads as TGTGCCAACAGCCCGTTCGGGGGGACTAACACAGATACGCAGTATTTT. Translated: CANSPFGGTNTDTQYF.

The sample holds a few counts of this clonotype. The CDR3 reads CASSSRTRSSDTQYF. The DNA for the CDR3 is TGTGCCAGCAGTTCCAGGACTAGAAGTTCAGATACGCAGTATTTT. The chain employs TRBV6-2 or TRBV6-3 and TRBJ2-3, with 7 bases matching TRBD2. After removal of 4 bases from V and 4 bases from J, the junction contained 8 bases not matched to a gene. This CDR3 spans 15 amino acids. Germline CDR1 reads MNHEY; CDR2 reads SVGEGT.

The genes are TRBV7-2 and TRBJ1-2; 8 nucleotides line up with TRBD1. Looked up from germline, CDR1 is SGHTA and CDR2 is FQGNSA. V lost 4 bases and J lost 7; bases outside the gene matches: 5. The CDR3 totals 13 residues. The CDR3 is CASSSDRGFGYTF. The DNA for the CDR3 is TGTGCCAGCAGCTCTGACAGGGGTTTTGGCTACACCTTC.

In this sample, this clonotype turned up a few times. The rearrangement links TRBV21-1 to TRBJ1-5. TRBV21-1 is deemed a pseudogene. The CDR3 length is 16 residues. The CDR3 coding sequence is TGTGCCAGCAGCATACACCGACCAGGTATCAATCAGCCCCAGCATTTT. It specifies CASSIHRPGINQPQHF.

The chain combines TRBV6-5 with TRBJ2-7; 7 bases are shared with TRBD1. This CDR3 comprises 14 residues. Trimming removed 5 bases from V and 1 base from J; junction bases left unmatched: 5. Germline lookup yields CDR1 MNHEY and CDR2 SVGAGI. The CDR3 reads CASSVDRSSYEQYF. The CDR3 nucleotides read TGTGCCAGCAGTGTGGACAGGTCTTCCTACGAGCAGTACTTC.

The rearrangement joins TRBV4-1 to TRBJ1-1; D uncertain. CDR1 MGHRA and CDR2 YSYEKL come from the germline V gene. The CDR3 is 13 residues long. The V and J ends lost 0 bases and 5 bases respectively, with 7 bases between them. CDR3 nucleotides: TGCGCCAGCAGCCAAGATGAGGCAACTGAAGCTTTCTTT. Its protein product is CASSQDEATEAFF.

The J gene is TRBJ1-4, the V gene TRBV4-3, with D tentatively TRBD1 (6 bases). The V end was cut by 5 bases, the J end by 0 bases, with 10 bases between. Germline values: CDR1 LGHNA, CDR2 YSLEER. The CDR3 loop spans 15 amino acids. The CDR3, as DNA: TGCGCCAGCAGCACTCACAGGGCAACTAATGAAAAACTGTTTTTT. It is translated as CASSTHRATNEKLFF.

This clonotype has just a few counts. The rearrangement uses TRBV7-2 and TRBJ1-5, with D hard to call. Germline V gene data show CDR1 as SGHTA and CDR2 as FQGNSA. This CDR3 is 13 amino acids long. Trimming left V 1 base short and J 7 bases short, with 8 bases between. The CDR3 reads CASSLGVWQPQHF. CDR3 in DNA: TGTGCCAGCAGCTTAGGGGTATGGCAGCCCCAGCATTTT.

The rearrangement uses TRBV5-1 and TRBJ1-2, with 7 bases identical to TRBD1. With 7 bases clipped from V and 2 bases from J, the junction kept 8 bases outside the gene matches. The CDR3 totals 14 residues. Germline CDR1 reads SGHRS; CDR2 reads YFSETQ. CDR3 protein: CASGPTGVNYGYTF. The CDR3 DNA reads TGCGCCAGCGGCCCAACAGGGGTGAACTATGGCTACACCTTC.

This clonotype has only a few counts. The chain employs TRBV29-1 and TRBJ1-1; no definite D call. Germline CDR1 and CDR2: SQVTM and ANQGSEA. The V end was cut by 4 bases, the J end by 0 bases, with 12 bases between. This CDR3 comprises 14 residues. DNA of the CDR3: TGCAGCGTTGCCTGGGTTGGATTGAACACTGAAGCTTTCTTT. It yields the protein CSVAWVGLNTEAFF.

To note about this clonotype: It may be a read error: a sequence one base away is much more abundant. The chain has TRBV20-1 and TRBJ1-1; D call uncertain. The length of the CDR3 is 13 residues. Germline lookup yields CDR1 DFQATT and CDR2 SNEGSKA (reference sequence). The CDR3 region has the DNA TGCGGTGCTAGATCCGCTGGAGGCACTGAAGCTTTCTTT. Its protein product is CGARSAGGTEAFF.

This chain links TRBV18 with TRBJ1-1, with 9 bases aligning to TRBD1. The trim removed 5 bases at V and 3 bases at J, leaving 7 bases unmatched. The CDR3 contains 15 residues. Germline values: CDR1 KGHSH, CDR2 LQKENI. The CDR3 DNA follows: TGTGCCAGCTCAGATCAGACAGGGGGATACACTGAAGCTTTCTTT. Translating gives CASSDQTGGYTEAFF.

V gene TRBV7-9 combines with J gene TRBJ2-5; TRBD1 matches 8 bases. The J call may be faulty, since TRBJ2-7 better matches the DNA end. This CDR3 comprises 16 residues. From germline, CDR1 is SEHNR and CDR2 FQNEAQ (reference sequence). CDR3 nucleotides: TGTGCCAGCAGCTTTACTACCGGGACAGGCGTACCCGAGCAGTACTTC. Translation gives CASSFTTGTGVPEQYF.